This T cell receptor beta chain was documented in a study of OX40 agonist ivuxolimab in advanced cancers. Only in-frame clones appear in the TCRdb table, and some are missing; sequencing was by immunoSEQ multiplex PCR. The sample contains about 38,000 clones, over 80% of which appear only once. The CDR3 runs 10 residues. Germline CDR1 reads MDHEN; CDR2 reads SYDVKM. V lost 6 bases to trimming and J lost 5 bases, with 5 bases between them. Sequencing used CD4+ or CD8+ T cells sorted from blood, obtained in a trial of the OX40 agonist ivuxolimab. The TCR originated in an adult with an advanced solid tumor such as melanoma, head and neck, liver or kidney cancer. The chain recombines TRBV28 with TRBJ2-7; no clear D gene. In DNA, the CDR3 is TGTGCCAGCAGGCTGAACGAGCAGTACTTC. Its translation: CASRLNEQYF.